This passage covers 8 T cell receptor beta chains from one sample sequenced in a study of glioma-infiltrating T cells after dendritic cell vaccination. Time point denoted: after dendritic cell vaccination, including at tumor progression/relapse. Profiling relied on immunoSEQ multiplex PCR, and the TCRdb table lists in-frame clones only, not all of them. The sample has tens of thousands of clones, around 84% seen once; the top ten hold 8.5%. The material sequenced was blood, taken after dendritic cell vaccination. Receptors originate from a human donor with glioblastoma.

The chain employs TRBV14 and TRBJ1-6, with D uncertain. The CDR3 totals 14 residues. CDR1 is SGHDN, CDR2 FVKESK, per germline. V gave up 6 bases and J gave up 3 bases, with 9 bases separating them. CDR3 residues: CASSRDFYNSPLHF. The CDR3, as DNA: TGTGCCAGCAGTAGAGATTTCTATAATTCACCCCTCCACTTT.

This clone was counted only a few times. This chain joins TRBV6-5 and TRBJ1-5; TRBD1 agrees at 9 bases. V trimming: 5 bases; J trimming: 5 bases; junction bases outside the gene matches: 4. This CDR3 has 14 amino acids. The germline gives CDR1 MNHEY, CDR2 SVGAGI. CDR3 sequence reads: CASSEGQGHQPQHF. As DNA, the CDR3 is TGTGCCAGCAGTGAAGGACAGGGGCATCAGCCCCAGCATTTT.

The chain carries TRBV4-1 and TRBJ2-1; 9 nucleotides match TRBD2. Looked up from germline, CDR1 is MGHRA and CDR2 is YSYEKL. The CDR3 length is 17 residues. The trim removed 0 bases at V and 4 bases at J, leaving 7 bases unmatched. This CDR3 is CASSQEGGTSLYNEQFF. Written as DNA, the CDR3 is TGCGCCAGCAGCCAAGAGGGTGGGACTAGCCTGTACAATGAGCAGTTCTTC.

The J gene is TRBJ1-2, the V gene TRBV28; 9 bases map to TRBD1. This CDR3 is built from 16 residues. Losses at the gene ends were 6 bases for V and 6 bases for J; bases not matched to a gene: 14. Germline CDR1 MDHEN, CDR2 SYDVKM. The CDR3 sequence is CASSLTSTGGFNGYTF. The CDR3 DNA reads as TGTGCCAGCAGCCTAACTTCGACAGGGGGATTTAATGGCTACACCTTC.

This chain links TRBV7-9 with TRBJ2-3, with 10 nucleotides matching TRBD2. The germline CDR1 and CDR2 sequences are SEHNR and FQNEAQ (reference sequence). The CDR3 totals 16 residues. Unmatched junction bases numbered 4, after V lost 4 bases and J lost 0 bases. CDR3: CASSSGTSESTDTQYF. The CDR3 DNA sequence: TGTGCCAGCAGCTCGGGGACTAGCGAAAGCACAGATACGCAGTATTTT. Full variable domain (outside the CDR3, taken from reference TRBV7-9 and TRBJ2-3): DTGVSQNPRHKITKRGQNVTFRCDPISEHNRLYWYRQTLGQGPEFLTYFQNEAQLEKSRLLSDRFSAERPKGSFSTLEIQRTEQGDSAMYLCASSSGTSESTDTQYFGPGTRLTVL.

This chain uses TRBV30 with TRBJ1-1; TRBD1 matches 8 bases. Germline-derived CDR1 and CDR2 are GTSNPN and SVGIG (reference sequence). The CDR3 covers 14 residues. Trimming cost V 5 bases and J 1 base; bases outside gene matches: 6. The CDR3 coding sequence is TGTGCCTGGGGTGGGGACAGGAGGAACACTGAAGCTTTCTTT. Translating it yields CAWGGDRRNTEAFF.

The genes are TRBV6-6 and TRBJ2-2, with D possibly being TRBD1 (6 bases). The V and J ends lost 5 bases and 1 base respectively, with 8 bases between them. This CDR3 has 14 amino acids. Per germline, CDR1 MNHNY and CDR2 SVGAGI (reference sequence). The CDR3 coding sequence is TGTGCCAGCAGTCTGGACAGGAACACCGGGGAGCTGTTTTTT. This codes for CASSLDRNTGELFF.

In this sample, this clone turned up once. The rearrangement joins TRBV4-3 to TRBJ2-3; 10 bases match TRBD2. The V gene's germline CDR1 is LGHNA and CDR2 YSLEER. V shed 1 base, J shed 5 bases, and the junction held 9 bases outside the gene matches. The CDR3 has 17 residues. Here the CDR3 DNA reads TGCGCCAGCAGCCAAGGAACGAGCGGGGGGGCTGGAGATACGCAGTATTTT. It encodes CASSQGTSGGAGDTQYF.